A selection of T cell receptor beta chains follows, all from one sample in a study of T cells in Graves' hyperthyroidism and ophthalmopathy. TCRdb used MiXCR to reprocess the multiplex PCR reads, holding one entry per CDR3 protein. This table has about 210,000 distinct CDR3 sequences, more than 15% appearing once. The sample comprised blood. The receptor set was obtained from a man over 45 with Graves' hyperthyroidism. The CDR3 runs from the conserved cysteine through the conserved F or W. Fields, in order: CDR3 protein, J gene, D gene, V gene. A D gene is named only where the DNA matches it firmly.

cdr3_aa: CASSFSGANTEAFF; j_call: TRBJ1-1; d_call: -; v_call: TRBV12-3/TRBV12-4
cdr3_aa: CASSLPPSLLRLTYEQYF; j_call: TRBJ2-7; d_call: -; v_call: TRBV5-6
cdr3_aa: CASSQQGLHTEAFF; j_call: TRBJ1-1; d_call: -; v_call: TRBV6-1
cdr3_aa: CSAQSGRAYNEQFF; j_call: TRBJ2-1; d_call: TRBD2; v_call: TRBV20-1
cdr3_aa: CSASRELGDQPQHF; j_call: TRBJ1-5; d_call: -; v_call: TRBV20-1
cdr3_aa: CASSLEVNAYEQYF; j_call: TRBJ2-7; d_call: -; v_call: TRBV5-1
cdr3_aa: CASSLRNRNTEAFF; j_call: TRBJ1-1; d_call: -; v_call: TRBV28
cdr3_aa: CASSLGTGYGQPQHF; j_call: TRBJ1-5; d_call: TRBD1; v_call: TRBV5-1
cdr3_aa: CASSPRARGYTF; j_call: TRBJ1-2; d_call: -; v_call: TRBV28
cdr3_aa: CAITSDSYEQYF; j_call: TRBJ2-7; d_call: -; v_call: TRBV10-3
cdr3_aa: CASSIHLYRGRRDEQFF; j_call: TRBJ2-1; d_call: TRBD1; v_call: TRBV7-2
cdr3_aa: CASGRDLYYGYTF; j_call: TRBJ1-2; d_call: -; v_call: TRBV12-5
cdr3_aa: CTSSYGGANVLTF; j_call: TRBJ2-6; d_call: -; v_call: TRBV6-2/TRBV6-3
cdr3_aa: CASSPTPNGGNTF; j_call: TRBJ1-2; d_call: -; v_call: TRBV11-3
cdr3_aa: CASSYQGLAGDSGEQYF; j_call: TRBJ2-7; d_call: TRBD2; v_call: TRBV6-1
cdr3_aa: CASSHWTVDEKLFF; j_call: TRBJ1-4; d_call: -; v_call: TRBV4-1
cdr3_aa: CASSFDDTSGLQYF; j_call: TRBJ2-3; d_call: TRBD2; v_call: TRBV11-3
cdr3_aa: CSVELTIGGPHNEQLF; j_call: TRBJ2-1; d_call: -; v_call: TRBV29-1
cdr3_aa: CASSLPHNEQFF; j_call: TRBJ2-1; d_call: -; v_call: TRBV11-3
cdr3_aa: CASRPDYWGGVTGELFF; j_call: TRBJ2-2; d_call: TRBD2; v_call: TRBV19
cdr3_aa: CASSLGSGGGEQYF; j_call: TRBJ2-7; d_call: TRBD1; v_call: TRBV7-9
cdr3_aa: CASSQDLTLGQETQYF; j_call: TRBJ2-5; d_call: -; v_call: TRBV4-2
cdr3_aa: CASSDRQRNTGELFF; j_call: TRBJ2-2; d_call: -; v_call: TRBV7-9
cdr3_aa: CASSLGLALSYEQYF; j_call: TRBJ2-7; d_call: TRBD2; v_call: TRBV4-1